This T cell receptor beta chain emerged from a study of T cells after yellow fever vaccination. The study made its TCR cDNA through 5'RACE template switching. That step introduced a universal primer site along with UMIs. TCRdb passed the 5' RACE reads through MiXCR, listing each CDR3 protein once. The sample yields 250,000 to 350,000 distinct CDR3 sequences, 8.7% seen once. V lost 8 bases, J lost 8 bases, and 15 bases stayed unmatched. Germline CDR1 reads MNHNS; CDR2 reads SASEGT. This CDR3 is built from 15 residues. This clonotype was detected a few times. The TCR originated in a young man who received the YFV17D yellow fever vaccine. The chain joins TRBV6-1 to TRBJ2-1, with 7 nucleotides matching TRBD2. This specimen was CD4+ T cells sorted from PBMCs, taken 5 days after the yellow fever booster vaccination. The CDR3 coding sequence is TGTGCCAGCGACGGGTACTGGCGGGGGAATGATGAGCAGTTCTTC. Residues: CASDGYWRGNDEQFF.